The source of this T cell receptor (beta chain) is a study of beta chain features in type 1 diabetes. A few counts support this clone. The target antigen is unknown. Study results and limitations: In all four CD4+ subsets, TCRB CDR3 length was significantly, moderately reduced in type 1 diabetes.

Isolated RNA was reverse transcribed in full, so expressed TCRB transcripts were sequenced. Roughly 3.6 million reads on average were seen across naive, central memory and regulatory T cell samples. Data came from immunoSEQ multiplex PCR; TCRdb stores just in-frame clones and leaves some out. The table shows 230,000 or so clones, with approximately 16% occurring only once. The CDR3 has 12 residues. Germline assignment: CDR1 ENHRY and CDR2 SYGVKD. V lost 5 bases and J 6 bases, leaving 10 bases between the germline ends. Sequencing was carried out using naive CD4+ T cells from blood. The J gene is TRBJ1-2, the V gene TRBV10-3; D is uncertain. The origin of this receptor is a man aged 25 to 40 with type 1 diabetes. CDR3 bases: TGTGCCATCAGTCCCGGCGGGCATGGCTACACCTTC. Protein: CAISPGGHGYTF.